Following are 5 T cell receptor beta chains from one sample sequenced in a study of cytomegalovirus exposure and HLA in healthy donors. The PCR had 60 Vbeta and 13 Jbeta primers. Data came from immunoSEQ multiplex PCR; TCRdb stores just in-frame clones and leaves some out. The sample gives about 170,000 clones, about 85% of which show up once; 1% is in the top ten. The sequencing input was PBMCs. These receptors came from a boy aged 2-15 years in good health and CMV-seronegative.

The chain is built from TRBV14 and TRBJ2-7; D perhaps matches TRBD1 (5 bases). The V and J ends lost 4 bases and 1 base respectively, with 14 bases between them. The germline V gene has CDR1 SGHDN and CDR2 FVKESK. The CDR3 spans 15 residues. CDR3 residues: CASSLRRGLSYEQYF. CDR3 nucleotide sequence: TGTGCCAGCAGCCTCCGTAGGGGTCTTTCCTACGAGCAGTACTTC.

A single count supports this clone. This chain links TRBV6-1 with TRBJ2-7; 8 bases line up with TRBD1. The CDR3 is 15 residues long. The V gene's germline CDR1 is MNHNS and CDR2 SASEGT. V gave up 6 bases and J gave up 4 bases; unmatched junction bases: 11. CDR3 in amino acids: CASRDRVWGIYEQYV. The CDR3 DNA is TGTGCCAGCAGGGACAGGGTTTGGGGGATATACGAGCAGTACGTC.

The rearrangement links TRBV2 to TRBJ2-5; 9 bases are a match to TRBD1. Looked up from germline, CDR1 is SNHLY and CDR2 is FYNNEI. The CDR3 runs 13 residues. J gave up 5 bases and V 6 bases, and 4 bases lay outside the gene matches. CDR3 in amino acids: CASSGQGPETQYF. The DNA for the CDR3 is TGTGCCAGCAGCGGACAGGGGCCCGAGACCCAGTACTTC.

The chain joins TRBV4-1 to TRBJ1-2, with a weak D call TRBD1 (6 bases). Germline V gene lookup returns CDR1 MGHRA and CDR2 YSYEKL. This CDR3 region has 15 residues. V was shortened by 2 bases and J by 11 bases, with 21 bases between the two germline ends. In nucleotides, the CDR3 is TGCGCCAGCAGCCAACCGACAGGAGAGACTATGGGGTACACCTTC. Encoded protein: CASSQPTGETMGYTF.

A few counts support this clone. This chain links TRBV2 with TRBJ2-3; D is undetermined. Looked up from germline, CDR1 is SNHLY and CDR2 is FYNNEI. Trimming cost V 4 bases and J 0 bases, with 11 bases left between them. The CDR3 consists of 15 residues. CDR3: CASSGWRQSTDTQYF. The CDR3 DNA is TGTGCCAGCAGTGGTTGGCGACAAAGCACAGATACGCAGTATTTT.